This T cell receptor beta chain was identified in a study of blood T cell repertoires in COVID-19. Study details: PBMCs, B-cell-depleted T cells, or T cells were the source of the cDNA or gDNA that made up the material.

This CDR3 has 15 residues. Trimming pared 5 bases from V and 4 bases from J, leaving 17 bases between. Germline CDR1 is MDHEN and CDR2 is SYDVKM. Cohort placement rested on clinical history that participants reported themselves. In the authors' methods: Scientists estimated how many nucleated cells there were by amplifying reference gene primers. Generated by immunoSEQ multiplex PCR, the TCRdb table keeps only in-frame clones and is missing some. V, J and clone size reflect that table, while D and trimming were determined from the DNA. The profile shows fewer than 350,000 clones, 85% to 90% of them singletons.

The sample consisted of PBMCs or T cells enriched from blood (not recorded which). The chain uses TRBV28 and TRBJ1-1, with a weak D call TRBD1 (5 bases). This clonotype was obtained from a woman aged 25-40 years who had been exposed to COVID-19. CDR3 sequence: CASSEEPRVTTEAFF. DNA of the CDR3: TGTGCCAGCAGTGAAGAGCCCAGGGTCACCACTGAAGCTTTCTTT.